This TCR beta chain was observed in a study of blood T cell repertoires in COVID-19. Study details: Specimens from acute and convalescent COVID-19 originated in the United States, Italy and Spain. From T cells, B-cell-depleted T cells, or PBMCs came the material, which was cDNA or gDNA.

There are a few counts of this clone. Original processing methods: Amplification of reference gene primers provided the estimated nucleated cell counts. Repertoires were generated with immunoSEQ multiplex PCR, while TCRdb's copy carries only in-frame clones and drops some. V and J calls and clone size are those listed in that table; D and trimming were worked out from the DNA. Among 85,000 or so clones listed, 80% to 90% were seen once. CDR1 is SGDLS and CDR2 is YYNGEE in the germline V gene. The length of the CDR3 is 15 residues. Trimming cost V 0 bases and J 6 bases, with 10 bases left between them.

This TCR came from a man aged 50 or older with active or convalescent COVID-19. This chain links TRBV9 with TRBJ1-6; D not resolved. Sequencing used peripheral blood. The CDR3 protein is CASSVGGLGNSPLHF. CDR3 coding DNA: TGTGCCAGCAGCGTAGGAGGCTTAGGTAATTCACCCCTCCACTTT. Full variable domain (rest looked up from reference TRBV9 and TRBJ1-6): DSGVTQTPKHLITATGQRVTLRCSPRSGDLSVYWYQQSLDQGLQFLIQYYNGEERAKGNILERFSAQQFPDLHSELNLSSLELGDSALYFCASSVGGLGNSPLHFGNGTRLTVT.